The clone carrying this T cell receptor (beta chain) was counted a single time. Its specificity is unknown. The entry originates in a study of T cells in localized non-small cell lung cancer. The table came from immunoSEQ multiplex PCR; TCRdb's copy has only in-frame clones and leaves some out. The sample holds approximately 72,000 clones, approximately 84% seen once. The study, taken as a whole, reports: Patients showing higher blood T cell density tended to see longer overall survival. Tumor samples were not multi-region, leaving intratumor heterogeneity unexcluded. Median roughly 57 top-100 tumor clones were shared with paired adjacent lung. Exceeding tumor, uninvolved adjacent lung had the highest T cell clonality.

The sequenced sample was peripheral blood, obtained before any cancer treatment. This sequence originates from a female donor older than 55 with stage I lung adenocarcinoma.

CDR3 protein: CASSEEGPYNEQFF. CDR3 nucleotide sequence: TGCGCCAGCAGTGAGGAGGGTCCCTACAATGAGCAGTTCTTC. The chain carries TRBV10-1 and TRBJ2-1, with D perhaps TRBD2 (5 bases). The ends were cut back, 2 bases at V and 2 bases at J, with 7 bases in the middle. The CDR3 loop spans 14 amino acids. Germline V gene lookup returns CDR1 WNHNN and CDR2 SYGVQD (reference sequence).